The 27 T cell receptor beta chains in this list originate from one sample, sequenced in a study of blood T cell repertoires in COVID-19. TCRdb keeps only in-frame clones here, not all; method: immunoSEQ multiplex PCR. The sample lists tens of thousands of clones, around 75% occurring once. The source material was peripheral blood. The receptors come from a man in his 70s with acute or convalescent COVID-19.

This chain connects TRBV11-2 to TRBJ1-1; D not certain. From germline, CDR1 is SGHAT and CDR2 FQNNGV. V was trimmed by 0 bases and J by 0 bases, leaving 2 bases between them. The CDR3 extends over 13 amino acids. The CDR3: CASSLDLNTEAFF. The CDR3 DNA follows: TGTGCCAGCAGCTTAGACTTGAACACTGAAGCTTTCTTT.

This clone was detected a few times. The rearrangement uses TRBV6-4 and TRBJ2-2, with a possible D match to TRBD1 (6 bases). The CDR3 is made up of 14 amino acids. V was shortened by 0 bases and J by 5 bases, with 7 bases between the two germline ends. Germline V gene lookup returns CDR1 MRHNA and CDR2 SNTAGT. This CDR3 reads CASSDSGGTGELFF. The CDR3 DNA is TGTGCCAGCAGTGACTCAGGGGGAACCGGGGAGCTGTTTTTT.

The chain combines TRBV28 with TRBJ2-1; 9 bases match TRBD2. The V segment lost 3 bases and the J segment 8 bases; nucleotides outside the gene matches: 11. The CDR3 is 16 residues long. Germline lookup yields CDR1 MDHEN and CDR2 SYDVKM. Here the CDR3 reads CASSFPLVSGSDEQFF. CDR3 nucleotides: TGTGCCAGCAGTTTCCCATTGGTTAGCGGGAGTGATGAGCAGTTCTTC.

V and J are TRBV27 and TRBJ2-7; 12 bases are a match to TRBD2. The trim removed 6 bases at V and 7 bases at J, leaving 13 bases unmatched. The CDR3 runs 16 residues. Looked up from germline, CDR1 is MNHEY and CDR2 is SMNVEV (reference sequence). The CDR3 spells CASSAGGTSGRSEQYF. For the CDR3, the DNA is TGTGCCAGCAGCGCGGGGGGGACTAGCGGGCGGTCGGAGCAGTACTTC.

This clone has a handful of counts. The CDR3 sequence: CASSLQQAGANVLTF. Here the CDR3 DNA reads TGTGCCAGCAGCTTACAGCAGGCCGGGGCCAACGTCCTGACTTTC. The chain recombines TRBV11-2 with TRBJ2-6; D gene unclear. V shed 2 bases and J shed 4 bases, with 9 bases lying between them. This CDR3 is 15 amino acids long. Germline CDR1 and CDR2: SGHAT and FQNNGV.

CDR3 sequence reads: CASSLEGALNTEAFF. The CDR3 bases are TGCGCCAGCAGCTTGGAGGGGGCATTGAACACTGAAGCTTTCTTT. The chain carries TRBV5-1 and TRBJ1-1, with 7 nucleotides matching TRBD1. Losses at the gene ends were 0 bases for V and 0 bases for J; bases not matched to a gene: 2. Germline CDR1 and CDR2: SGHRS and YFSETQ. The CDR3 runs to 15 residues.

The chain carries TRBV13 and TRBJ2-1; 9 positions match TRBD2. The germline gives CDR1 PRHDT, CDR2 FYEKMQ (reference sequence). The CDR3 is made up of 13 amino acids. Trimming cost V 6 bases and J 6 bases; bases outside gene matches: 3. CDR3 DNA sequence: TGTGCCAGCAGAAGGACTAGCGTCAATGAGCAGTTCTTC. It specifies CASRRTSVNEQFF.

The J gene is TRBJ2-7, the V gene TRBV7-2, with a possible D match to TRBD1 (5 bases). Trimming cost V 3 bases and J 3 bases, with 12 bases left between them. The CDR3 sequence is 14 residues long. Germline CDR1 is SGHTA and CDR2 is FQGNSA. The CDR3 protein is CASSLAGLDYEQYF. DNA for the CDR3: TGTGCCAGCAGCTTGGCAGGGCTTGACTACGAGCAGTACTTC. The variable domain in full, with the rest retrieved from reference TRBV7-2 and TRBJ2-7, is GAGVSQSPSNKVTEKGKDVELRCDPISGHTALYWYRQSLGQGLEFLIYFQGNSAPDKSGLPSDRFSAERTGGSVSTLTIQRTQQEDSAVYLCASSLAGLDYEQYFGPGTRLTVT.

The rearrangement uses TRBV19 and TRBJ2-7; weak D call: TRBD2 (6 bases). This CDR3 is built from 14 residues. Germline values: CDR1 LNHDA, CDR2 SQIVND (reference sequence). Trimming cost V 7 bases and J 1 base, with 14 bases left between them. This CDR3 reads CASNRGTSSYEQYF. CDR3 DNA: TGTGCCAGTAACCGCGGGACTTCTTCCTACGAGCAGTACTTC.

V is TRBV28 and J is TRBJ2-1, with 13 positions matching TRBD2. J lost 7 bases, V lost 2 bases, and 14 bases had no gene match. Germline V gene lookup returns CDR1 MDHEN and CDR2 SYDVKM. This CDR3 has 19 amino acids. Here the CDR3 DNA reads TGTGCCAGCAGTTTACCCCTGACTAGCGGGAGGATAGAGGGAAATGAGCAGTTCTTC. This encodes CASSLPLTSGRIEGNEQFF.

The J gene is TRBJ2-2, the V gene TRBV4-2; 7 nucleotides match TRBD2. There are 16 residues in the CDR3. Looked up from germline, CDR1 is LGHNA and CDR2 is YNFKEQ. V shed 1 base, J shed 2 bases, and the junction held 4 bases outside the gene matches. CDR3 in DNA: TGTGCCAGCAGCCAAGGACCTAGCGGAAACACCGGGGAGCTGTTTTTT. Amino acids: CASSQGPSGNTGELFF.

This clone was picked up a small number of times. The rearrangement joins TRBV4-1 to TRBJ2-6; D call uncertain. The CDR3 is 13 residues long. Trimming removed 6 bases at V and 2 bases at J, with 5 bases between. Germline loops: CDR1 MGHRA, CDR2 YSYEKL. Here the CDR3 reads CASSLAGANVLTF. The CDR3 DNA sequence: TGCGCCAGCAGTTTAGCTGGGGCCAACGTCCTGACTTTC.

This clone was counted once. This chain joins TRBV7-3 and TRBJ1-5; D is unresolved. The germline V gene has CDR1 SGHTA and CDR2 FQGTGA. This CDR3 comprises 13 residues. Trimming pared 5 bases from V and 8 bases from J, leaving 13 bases between. In DNA form, the CDR3 reads TGTGCCAGCAGCCGAAATACCCAGGAGCCCCAGCATTTT. It is translated as CASSRNTQEPQHF.

V usage is TRBV27 and J usage is TRBJ1-3, with 10 bases lining up with TRBD1. The CDR3 contains 16 residues. Trimming took 4 bases from V and 4 from J; bases not matched to a gene: 7. The germline gives CDR1 MNHEY, CDR2 SMNVEV (reference sequence). The CDR3 loop is CASSSPGQGPGNTIYF. The DNA of the CDR3 is TGTGCCAGCAGTTCCCCGGGACAGGGGCCGGGAAACACCATATATTTT.

The chain is built from TRBV3-1 (or the pseudogene TRBV3-2) and TRBJ1-1, with no clear D. V lost 0 bases and J 4 bases, leaving 12 bases between the germline ends. Germline lookup yields CDR1 LGHDT and CDR2 YNNKEL (reference sequence). The CDR3 runs to 15 residues. The CDR3 here is CASSQEGGRVTEAFF. The DNA of the CDR3 is TGTGCCAGCAGCCAAGAGGGAGGGAGAGTCACTGAAGCTTTCTTT.

This clone occurred a few times. The chain is built from TRBV15 and TRBJ1-1; no firm D call. V lost 0 bases and J 1 base, leaving 9 bases between the germline ends. Germline values: CDR1 LNHNV, CDR2 YYDKDF (reference sequence). This CDR3 is 15 amino acids long. The CDR3 bases are TGTGCCACCAGCAGAGATCGGGGATCGAACACTGAAGCTTTCTTT. The encoded protein is CATSRDRGSNTEAFF. Looking up the rest from reference TRBV15 and TRBJ1-1 gives the full variable domain: DAMVIQNPRYQVTQFGKPVTLSCSQTLNHNVMYWYQQKSSQAPKLLFHYYDKDFNNEADTPDNFQSRRPNTSFCFLDIRSPGLGDTAMYLCATSRDRGSNTEAFFGQGTRLTVV.

The chain links TRBV3-1 (or the pseudogene TRBV3-2) to TRBJ2-3, with 7 bases matching TRBD1. The CDR3 is 16 amino acids. Trimming cost V 0 bases and J 5 bases; bases outside gene matches: 8. Germline V lookup: CDR1 LGHDT, CDR2 YNNKEL (reference sequence). The CDR3, as DNA: TGTGCCAGCAGCCAAGACAGGGGGAGTGTAGGAGATACGCAGTATTTT. This translates into CASSQDRGSVGDTQYF.

This clone showed up just a few times. The chain links TRBV7-8 to TRBJ1-4; 7 nucleotides align to TRBD1. Germline assignment: CDR1 SGHVS and CDR2 FQNEAQ. V dropped 5 bases and J dropped 12; count of bases not matched to a gene: 12. The CDR3 loop spans 14 amino acids. The CDR3, as DNA: TGTGCCAGCAGCCCGTCGACAGGGCAAAGGGAACTGTTTTTT. This gives the protein CASSPSTGQRELFF.

The J gene is TRBJ2-1, the V gene TRBV19, with D possibly being TRBD1 (5 bases). V shed 2 bases and J shed 7 bases, with 9 bases lying between them. The CDR3 loop spans 13 amino acids. Germline V gene lookup returns CDR1 LNHDA and CDR2 SQIVND (reference sequence). CDR3 DNA sequence: TGTGCCAGTAGTATATTCCAGGGAAATGAGCAGTTCTTC. Translation: CASSIFQGNEQFF.

V usage is TRBV2 and J usage is TRBJ2-7; the D gene is possibly TRBD2 (5 bases). Germline V gives CDR1 SNHLY, CDR2 FYNNEI. Between the trimmed V and J ends, which lost 8 bases and 1 base, there was a span of 21 bases. This CDR3 contains 16 residues. The CDR3 DNA reads TGTGCCAGCGGGGTAGCGAGAGGGCCGATGTCCTACGAGCAGTACTTC. Protein: CASGVARGPMSYEQYF.

V and J are TRBV9 and TRBJ1-2, with TRBD1 matching over 9 bases. Unmatched junction bases numbered 14, after V lost 4 bases and J lost 4 bases. Germline CDR1 reads SGDLS; CDR2 reads YYNGEE. The CDR3 is 17 residues long. Here the CDR3 DNA reads TGTGCCAGCAGCTTGGGGGGACAGGGCTCATTGGGCTATGGCTACACCTTC. Its translation: CASSLGGQGSLGYGYTF.

This clone was counted a few times. V usage is TRBV7-9 and J usage is TRBJ2-7, with D perhaps matching TRBD1 (6 bases). Trimming stripped 5 bases from V and 5 bases from J, with 25 bases between. Germline V CDR1 and CDR2: SEHNR, FQNEAQ (reference sequence). The CDR3 has 17 amino acids. CDR3 region: CASSPPVKGHPYDEQYF. For the CDR3, the DNA is TGTGCCAGCAGCCCCCCGGTGAAGGGACACCCATATGACGAGCAGTACTTC. Full variable domain (outside the CDR3, taken from reference TRBV7-9 and TRBJ2-7): DTGVSQNPRHKITKRGQNVTFRCDPISEHNRLYWYRQTLGQGPEFLTYFQNEAQLEKSRLLSDRFSAERPKGSFSTLEIQRTEQGDSAMYLCASSPPVKGHPYDEQYFGPGTRLTVT.

J is TRBJ2-7 and V is TRBV6-6, with 7 bases lining up with TRBD1. The CDR3 covers 15 residues. The V and J ends lost 0 bases and 2 bases, in that order; junction bases with no gene match: 4. The germline V gene has CDR1 MNHNY and CDR2 SVGAGI (reference sequence). The CDR3 region is CASSYSGQRTYEQYF. As DNA, the CDR3 is TGTGCCAGCAGTTACTCGGGACAGAGGACCTACGAGCAGTACTTC.

The chain links TRBV24-1 to TRBJ2-7; TRBD1 aligns across 8 bases. Germline CDR1 reads KGHDR; CDR2 reads SFDVKD. Trimming at V came to 5 bases and at J to 0 bases, leaving 5 bases not matched to a gene. CDR3 length: 15 amino acids. CDR3 protein: CATSALTGGSYEQYF. The CDR3 DNA reads TGTGCCACCAGTGCTCTCACAGGGGGCTCCTACGAGCAGTACTTC.

In nucleotides, the CDR3 is TGTGCCAGCAGTTACAAGGGGAATCAGCCCCAGCATTTT. It is translated as CASSYKGNQPQHF. The chain combines TRBV6-2 or TRBV6-3 with TRBJ1-5; a possible D gene is TRBD1 (5 bases). The germline V gene has CDR1 MNHEY and CDR2 SVGEGT. The CDR3 totals 13 residues. Trimming took 2 bases from V and 4 from J, leaving 6 bases between them.

V usage is TRBV28 and J usage is TRBJ2-5, with 15 bases identical to TRBD2. Germline values: CDR1 MDHEN, CDR2 SYDVKM. The CDR3 totals 16 residues. Germline trimming cut 6 bases from V and 4 bases from J; bases unmatched to any gene: 6. The CDR3 is CASSGLAGGGRETQYF. The CDR3 DNA reads as TGTGCCAGCAGCGGACTAGCGGGAGGGGGTCGAGAGACCCAGTACTTC.

The table lists this clone with a few counts. This rearrangement joins TRBV11-3 to TRBJ2-1; TRBD2 agrees at 9 bases. Per germline, CDR1 SGHNT and CDR2 YENEEA. There are 15 residues in the CDR3. Trimming removed 0 bases from V and 4 bases from J; junction bases left unmatched: 1. In nucleotides, the CDR3 is TGTGCCAGCAGCTTAGATAGCGGGGGTTACAATGAGCAGTTCTTC. It is translated as CASSLDSGGYNEQFF.